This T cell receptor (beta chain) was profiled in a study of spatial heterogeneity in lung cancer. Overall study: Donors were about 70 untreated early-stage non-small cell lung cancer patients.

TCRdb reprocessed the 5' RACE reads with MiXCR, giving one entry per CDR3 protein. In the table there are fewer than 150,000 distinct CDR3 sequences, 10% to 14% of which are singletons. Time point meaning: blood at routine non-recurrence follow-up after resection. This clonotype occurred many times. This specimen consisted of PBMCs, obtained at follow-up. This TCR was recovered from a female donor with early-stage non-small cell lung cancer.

The chain's CDR3 is CASSLGQNVLTF. CDR3 bases: TGTGCCAGCAGTTTGGGACAGAACGTCCTGACTTTC. The V gene is TRBV12-3 or TRBV12-4, the J gene TRBJ2-6; 7 bases match TRBD1. V shed 3 bases and J 10 bases; nucleotides not matched to a gene: 0. The CDR3 sequence is 12 residues long.